The T cell receptor (beta chain) under discussion was sequenced for a study of blood T cells in healthy people across ages. Findings of the study overall: More naive CD4+ cells and higher diversity marked long-lived donors relative to aged donors. In older individuals, TCR beta diversity per million T cells was lower, falling roughly linearly with age.

Germline V gene sequence: CDR1 MDHEN, CDR2 SYDVKM. This CDR3 contains 12 residues. V lost 5 bases and J 5 bases, leaving 9 bases between the germline ends. The second PCR ran roughly 6 to 11 cycles with a sample-barcoded 5' primer and J-beta primers. TCRdb used MiXCR to reprocess the 5' RACE reads, holding one entry per CDR3 protein. The table lists 650,000 to 700,000 distinct CDR3 sequences, under 65% of them singletons. This clonotype has only a few counts. Antigen unknown. Sequencing was performed on blood. The chain uses TRBV28 and TRBJ2-5; no reliable D call. This clonotype was obtained from an elderly woman in good health. CDR3 DNA sequence: TGTGCCAGCAGTCCACTCTGGGAGACCCAGTACTTC. This codes for CASSPLWETQYF. Variable domain in full (rest from reference TRBV28 and TRBJ2-5): DVKVTQSSRYLVKRTGEKVFLECVQDMDHENMFWYRQDPGLGLRLIYFSYDVKMKEKGDIPEGYSVSREKKERFSLILESASTNQTSMYLCASSPLWETQYFGPGTRLLVL.